This TCR beta chain comes out of a study of T cells in Graves' hyperthyroidism and ophthalmopathy (dated 2019 in TCRdb). As for the study more broadly: Peripheral blood samples were taken at the time of initial diagnosis, prior to any treatment. Following sampling, methimazole starting at 30 mg daily was given to hyperthyroidism patients, and high-dose intravenous methylprednisolone was given to ophthalmopathy patients. The 100 discovery patients were randomly divided into training and test sets at a 7:3 ratio. Thyroid tissue and blood T-cell repertoires from about six Graves' hyperthyroidism patients were also compared in the study. Prospective prediction of ophthalmopathy was tested in an independent validation cohort consisting of 18 hyperthyroidism patients and 15 or so patients who later progressed to ophthalmopathy. According to the paper, TCR Vbeta CDR3 sequencing was carried out on about 140 peripheral blood samples, which came from fewer than 50 ophthalmopathy, fewer than 80 hyperthyroidism and approximately 17 progressor patients. To identify TCR V-J signatures that set the groups apart, the researchers used a discovery cohort of 90 to 100 patients, made up of 40 to 45 with Graves' ophthalmopathy and about 60 with stable Graves' hyperthyroidism.

V loses 3 bases at its end and J loses 0 bases; junction bases beyond the gene matches: 10. The germline V gene encodes CDR1 KGHDR and CDR2 SFDVKD. There are 18 amino acids in the CDR3, from cysteine to phenylalanine inclusive. Only CDR3 DNA remains: 54 bases, in frame from the first base. The TCR beta CDR3 regions were amplified from RNA transcripts. The first round of RT-PCR for the TCR CDR3 was performed with the HTBI primer set and the Qiagen OneStep RT-PCR kit. Libraries were constructed in a second round of multiplex PCR, after which size selection and purification were carried out. Libraries were sequenced paired-end with 100 bp reads on an Illumina HiSeq2000. On the study's bioinformatics: SOAPnuke was used to process the raw data, removing reads that contained adapters or uncalled bases, had a mean Phred below 15, or lacked an exact match to the constant primer or identifier. High-quality paired reads were merged with COPE v1.2.5, and unique nucleotide sequences were defined as clonotypes. MiTCR v1.1 was used to align the clonotypes against IMGT TRBV, TRBD and TRBJ reference segments. The analysis included only V-J combinations with a frequency above 0.0001, which together covered around 99% of the repertoires. The TCS score was defined as the ratio of F50 (clonal expansion) to E x V (chaos), calculated using BLOSUM62-based TCRdist between CDR3 peptides within each V-J. Welch's t-statistics and random forest reduced 500 to 550 V-J features to 13, which were used in a naive Bayes classifier (R e1071). TCRdb applied fastp at Q25 and MiXCR to the public reads, then kept only in-frame beta chains. Entries are consolidated by CDR3 protein sequence, retaining the most common genes and DNA. The V and J calls, along with clone size, are taken from TCRdb and not from the paper's own processing. The sample table shows under 400,000 distinct CDR3 sequences, and approximately 15% are seen once. The ten largest account for approximately 31% of the sample.

The paper as a whole reports these results and caveats: Sample size was not statistically predetermined, and blinding of investigators to group allocation was not performed. During validation, the model predicted progression to ophthalmopathy a median of around 7 months ahead of onset, with almost 71% sensitivity and around 73% specificity. Blood samples also contained most of the expanded thyroid clonotypes (frequency above 0.001), which suggests that blood repertoires may reflect thyroid immune responses. A model built on a 13 V-J signature distinguished ophthalmopathy from stable hyperthyroidism, reaching 85% to 90% sensitivity and under 84% specificity in cross-validation and 80%/75% in testing.

Stable Graves' hyperthyroidism was defined as no progression to ophthalmopathy during 18 months of follow-up. The hyperthyroidism patients were between 18 and 65 years old and newly diagnosed, with a disease duration of less than 2 months. Any patient with an uncontrolled infection, another autoimmune disease, pregnancy or lactation was excluded. Diagnoses were based on clinical symptoms, serum thyroxine and TRAb, thyroid ultrasound and orbital computed tomography. PBMCs were isolated from 7.5 to 10 ml of fresh peripheral blood by Ficoll-Paque density gradient centrifugation. Total RNA was extracted with Trizol reagent, and quality was checked on an Agilent 2100 Bioanalyzer. This clonotype came up many times. It lacks a known antigen. Base qualities were left out, and no much larger clone turns up one base away.

The material sequenced was blood. The sequence was obtained from a man under 40 with Graves' hyperthyroidism. The receptor chain draws on TRBV24-1 and TRBJ1-2, with 9 middle bases fitting TRBD1. The nucleotides read TGTGCCACCAGTGATCCCCGGGACAGGGCGACCCCTAACTATGGCTACACCTTC. This yields the protein CATSDPRDRATPNYGYTF.